Listed below are T cell receptor beta chains from one sample, sequenced in a study of neurological immune-mediated disorders. Using its own MiXCR run on the 5' RACE reads, TCRdb lists one record per CDR3 protein. The sample consists of 50,000 to 70,000 distinct CDR3 sequences, about 11% of them appearing once. Material: PBMCs. The receptors originated from a male donor with HTLV-1-associated myelopathy (HAM/TSP). Both conserved end residues are part of each CDR3. Fields, in order: clone size, J gene, V gene, D gene, CDR3 DNA, CDR3 protein. The D gene is left open where the match is weak. Clone size is given for some rows only: seen once, a few or many times, or a class if the clone is expanded.

many,TRBJ1-1,TRBV7-3,NA,TGTGCCAGCAGCTTCGGGGGTCTCCACACTGAAGCTTTCTTT,CASSFGGLHTEAFF
NA,TRBJ2-5,TRBV28,TRBD1,TGTGCCAGCAGTTTACAGGGGGCCAGGGAGACCCAGTACTTC,CASSLQGARETQYF
many,TRBJ2-7,TRBV28,TRBD1,TGTGCCAGCATCGGACAGGACTCCTACGAGCAGTACTTC,CASIGQDSYEQYF
few,TRBJ2-2,TRBV5-5,NA,TGTGCCAGCAGCCCCTCCCAGGTCTCCTTGTTTTTT,CASSPSQVSLFF
many,TRBJ1-1,TRBV5-5,NA,TGTGCCAGCAGCCCATTGGGACTTAGGAACACTGAAGCTTTCTTT,CASSPLGLRNTEAFF
NA,TRBJ2-1,TRBV19,NA,TGTGCCAGTAGTAGTTGGGGGGGGCCGGGGAATGAGCAGTTCTTC,CASSSWGGPGNEQFF
many,TRBJ2-5,TRBV5-1,TRBD2,TGCGCCAGCAGCAGCGGGACCTACAGCGAGACCCAGTACTTC,CASSSGTYSETQYF
many,TRBJ2-3,TRBV20-1,TRBD2,TGCAGTGCCCCTACCGGGGGGGGTTCCAGCACAGATACGCAGTATTTT,CSAPTGGGSSTDTQYF
few,TRBJ1-1,TRBV12-3/TRBV12-4,NA,TGTGCCAGCAGTTTTGTACCGGGGGTGAACACTGAAGCTTTCTTT,CASSFVPGVNTEAFF
many,TRBJ2-7,TRBV5-6,NA,TGTGCCAGCAGCTTGAATGTCTACGAGCAGTACTTC,CASSLNVYEQYF
NA,TRBJ1-6,TRBV27,NA,TGTGCCACCAGAAGGTTCATAGGGGGGCAATCACCCCTCCACTTT,CATRRFIGGQSPLHF
few,TRBJ1-4,TRBV20-1,NA,TGCAGTGCTAATCTCGGGTCAACTAATGAAAAACTGTTTTTT,CSANLGSTNEKLFF
NA,TRBJ2-5,TRBV29-1,TRBD1,TGCAGCGGGGGACAGGCGGCAGAGACCCAGTACTTC,CSGGQAAETQYF
many,TRBJ1-5,TRBV7-9,NA,TGTGCCAGCAGCTTAGAAGGAGGGGGCAATCAGCCCCAGCATTTT,CASSLEGGGNQPQHF